This paragraph covers one T cell receptor beta chain sequence. One junction end does not reproduce the germline sequence, and a read error may be involved. The sample is drawn from a study of Ad26.COV2.S vaccination and SARS-CoV-2 variants. The CDR3 is 15 residues long. Germline V gene sequence: CDR1 SSHAT, CDR2 FNYEAQ (reference sequence). Generated by immunoSEQ multiplex PCR, the TCRdb table keeps only in-frame clones and is missing some. This table holds some 320,000 clones, about 82% found once. Treatment of the sample: about 20 received Ad26.COV2.S at low or high dose, single or two shots; 5 received placebo; per-sample allocation not given. The samples were gathered on day 63 after the first injection of vaccine or placebo.

The sequence derives from a person aged 18-60 years who received the Ad26.COV2.S COVID-19 vaccine or a placebo. The J gene is TRBJ2-5, the V gene TRBV7-7; a possible D gene is TRBD2 (5 bases). The material sequenced was peripheral blood, taken in a trial of Ad26.COV2.S vaccine versus placebo. CDR3 sequence reads: CASSTRTGRVETQYF. CDR3 bases: TGTGCTAGCAGCACCCGGACTGGACGTGTGGAGACCCAGTACTTC.